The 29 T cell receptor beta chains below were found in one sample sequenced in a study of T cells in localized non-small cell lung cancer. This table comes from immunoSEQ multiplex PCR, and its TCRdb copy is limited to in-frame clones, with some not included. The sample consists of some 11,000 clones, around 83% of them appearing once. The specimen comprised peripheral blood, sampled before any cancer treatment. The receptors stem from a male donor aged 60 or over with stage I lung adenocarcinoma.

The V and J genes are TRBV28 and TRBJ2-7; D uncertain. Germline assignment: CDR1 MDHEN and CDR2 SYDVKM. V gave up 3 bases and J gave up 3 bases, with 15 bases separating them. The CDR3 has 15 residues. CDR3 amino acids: CASSFPQVSNYEQYF. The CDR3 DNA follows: TGTGCCAGCAGTTTCCCCCAGGTTTCTAACTACGAGCAGTACTTC.

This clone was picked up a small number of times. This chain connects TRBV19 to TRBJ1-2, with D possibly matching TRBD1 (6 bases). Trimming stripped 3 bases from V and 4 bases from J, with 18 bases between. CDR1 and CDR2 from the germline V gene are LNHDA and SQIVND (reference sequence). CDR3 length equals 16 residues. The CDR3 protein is CASSISRPGATYGYTF. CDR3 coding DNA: TGTGCCAGTAGTATCTCTAGGCCAGGGGCCACCTATGGCTACACCTTC.

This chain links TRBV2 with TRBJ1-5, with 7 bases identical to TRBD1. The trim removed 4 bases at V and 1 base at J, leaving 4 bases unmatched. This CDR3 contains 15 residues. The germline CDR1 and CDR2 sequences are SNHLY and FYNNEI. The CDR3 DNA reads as TGTGCCAGCAGTGCTCGGGACAGAAGCAATCAGCCCCAGCATTTT. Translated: CASSARDRSNQPQHF.

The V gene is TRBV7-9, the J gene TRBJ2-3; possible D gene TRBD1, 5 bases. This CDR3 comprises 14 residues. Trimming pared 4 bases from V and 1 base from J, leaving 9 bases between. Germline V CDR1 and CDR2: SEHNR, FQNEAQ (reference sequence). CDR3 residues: CASSSSTGTDTQYF. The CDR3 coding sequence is TGTGCCAGCAGCTCGTCGACAGGCACAGATACGCAGTATTTT.

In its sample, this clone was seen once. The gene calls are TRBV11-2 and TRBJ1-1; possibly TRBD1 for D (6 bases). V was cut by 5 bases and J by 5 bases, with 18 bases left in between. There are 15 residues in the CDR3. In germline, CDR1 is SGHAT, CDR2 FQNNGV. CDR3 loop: CASSPAPGARTEAFF. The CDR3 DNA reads TGTGCCAGCAGCCCTGCCCCAGGGGCGCGGACTGAAGCTTTCTTT.

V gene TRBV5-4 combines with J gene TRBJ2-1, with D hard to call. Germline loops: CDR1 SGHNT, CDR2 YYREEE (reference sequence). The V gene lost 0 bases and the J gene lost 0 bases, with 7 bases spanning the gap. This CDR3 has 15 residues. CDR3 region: CASSLERVSYNEQFF. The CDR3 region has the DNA TGTGCCAGCAGCTTGGAAAGGGTCTCCTACAATGAGCAGTTCTTC.

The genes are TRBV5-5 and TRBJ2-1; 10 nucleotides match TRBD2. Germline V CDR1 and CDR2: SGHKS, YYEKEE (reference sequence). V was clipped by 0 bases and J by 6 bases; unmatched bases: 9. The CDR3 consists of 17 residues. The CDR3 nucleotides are TGTGCCAGCAGCTTGGCCCTACGGACTAGCGGACGCAATGAGCAGTTCTTC. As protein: CASSLALRTSGRNEQFF.

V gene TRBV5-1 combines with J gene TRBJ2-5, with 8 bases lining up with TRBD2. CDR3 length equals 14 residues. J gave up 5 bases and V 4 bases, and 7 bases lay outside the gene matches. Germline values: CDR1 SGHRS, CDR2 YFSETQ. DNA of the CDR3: TGCGCCAGCAGCCCGGGGGGGGGCCGCGAGACCCAGTACTTC. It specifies CASSPGGGRETQYF.

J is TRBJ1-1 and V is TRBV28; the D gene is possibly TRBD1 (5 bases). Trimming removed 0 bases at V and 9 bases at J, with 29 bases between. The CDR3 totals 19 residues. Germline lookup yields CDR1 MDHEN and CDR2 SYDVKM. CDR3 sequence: CASSLWLKAGVPTTLKAFF. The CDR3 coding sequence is TGTGCCAGCAGTTTATGGCTAAAGGCGGGGGTGCCCACAACACTGAAAGCTTTCTTT.

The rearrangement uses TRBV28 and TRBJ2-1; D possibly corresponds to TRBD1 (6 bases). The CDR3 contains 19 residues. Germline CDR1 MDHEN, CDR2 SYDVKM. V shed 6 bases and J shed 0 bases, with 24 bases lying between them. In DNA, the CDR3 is TGTGCCAGCAGCTACACAGGGTGGGGGCGGAGGAGCTCCTACAATGAGCAGTTCTTC. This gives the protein CASSYTGWGRRSSYNEQFF.

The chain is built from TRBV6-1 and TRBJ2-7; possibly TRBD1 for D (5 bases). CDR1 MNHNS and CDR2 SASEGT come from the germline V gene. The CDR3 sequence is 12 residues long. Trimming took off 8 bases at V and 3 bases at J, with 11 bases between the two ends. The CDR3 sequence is CASQHQGYEQYF. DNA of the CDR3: TGTGCCAGCCAACATCAGGGCTACGAGCAGTACTTC.

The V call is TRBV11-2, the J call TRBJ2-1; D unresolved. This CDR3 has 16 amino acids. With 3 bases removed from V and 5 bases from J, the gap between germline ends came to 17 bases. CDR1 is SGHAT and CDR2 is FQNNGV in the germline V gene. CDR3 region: CASSFNPDQPDNEQFF. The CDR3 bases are TGTGCCAGCAGCTTTAATCCGGATCAGCCCGACAATGAGCAGTTCTTC.

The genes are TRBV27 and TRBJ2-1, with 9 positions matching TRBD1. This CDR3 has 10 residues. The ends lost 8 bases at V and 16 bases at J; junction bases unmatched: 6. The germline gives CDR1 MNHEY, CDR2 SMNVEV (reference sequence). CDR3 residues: CASGGQGHFF. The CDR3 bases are TGTGCCAGCGGTGGACAGGGGCATTTCTTC.

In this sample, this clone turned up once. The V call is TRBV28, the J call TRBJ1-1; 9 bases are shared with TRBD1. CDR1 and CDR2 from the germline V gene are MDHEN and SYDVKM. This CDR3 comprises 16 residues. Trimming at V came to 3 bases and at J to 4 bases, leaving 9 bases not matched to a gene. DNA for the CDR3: TGTGCCAGCAGTTTCCCTACAGGGGGCGTTGGCACTGAAGCTTTCTTT. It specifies CASSFPTGGVGTEAFF.

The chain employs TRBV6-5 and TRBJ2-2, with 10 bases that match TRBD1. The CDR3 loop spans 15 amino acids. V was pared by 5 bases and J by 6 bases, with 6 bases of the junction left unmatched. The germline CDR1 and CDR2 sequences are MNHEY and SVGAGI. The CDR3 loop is CASSVRDRGSGELFF. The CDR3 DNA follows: TGTGCCAGCAGTGTCCGGGACAGGGGATCCGGGGAGCTGTTTTTT.

CDR3 in amino acids: CASSGIAGGSDTQYF. The CDR3 DNA reads as TGTGCCAGCTCAGGCATAGCGGGAGGGTCTGATACGCAGTATTTT. The chain carries TRBV18 and TRBJ2-3, with TRBD2 matching over 11 bases. CDR1 and CDR2 from the germline V gene are KGHSH and LQKENI. CDR3 length equals 15 residues. J gave up 6 bases and V 5 bases, and 7 bases lay outside the gene matches.

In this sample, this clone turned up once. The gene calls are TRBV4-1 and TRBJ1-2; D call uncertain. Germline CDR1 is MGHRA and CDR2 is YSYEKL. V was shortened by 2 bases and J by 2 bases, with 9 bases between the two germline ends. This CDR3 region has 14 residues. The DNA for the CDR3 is TGCGCCAGCAGCCAACGCGGCGGCAACTATGGCTACACCTTC. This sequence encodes CASSQRGGNYGYTF.

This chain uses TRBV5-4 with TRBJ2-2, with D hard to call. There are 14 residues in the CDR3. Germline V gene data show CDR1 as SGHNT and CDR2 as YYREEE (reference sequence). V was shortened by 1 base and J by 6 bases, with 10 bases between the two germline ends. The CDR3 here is CASSLMVGPGELFF. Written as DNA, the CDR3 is TGTGCCAGCAGCTTGATGGTCGGGCCCGGGGAGCTGTTTTTT.

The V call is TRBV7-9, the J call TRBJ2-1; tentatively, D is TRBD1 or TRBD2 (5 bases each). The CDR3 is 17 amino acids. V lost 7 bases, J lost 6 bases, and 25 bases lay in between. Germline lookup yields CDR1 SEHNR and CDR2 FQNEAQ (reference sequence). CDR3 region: CASNRRQGLGESNEQFF. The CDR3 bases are TGTGCCAGCAACCGACGTCAGGGTCTGGGGGAATCCAATGAGCAGTTCTTC.

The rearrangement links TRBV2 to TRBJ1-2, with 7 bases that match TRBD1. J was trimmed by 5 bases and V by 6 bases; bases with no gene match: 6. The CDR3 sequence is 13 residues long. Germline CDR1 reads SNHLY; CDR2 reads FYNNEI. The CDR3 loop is CASSEGQSYGYTF. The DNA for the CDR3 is TGTGCCAGCAGCGAGGGACAGTCGTATGGCTACACCTTC.

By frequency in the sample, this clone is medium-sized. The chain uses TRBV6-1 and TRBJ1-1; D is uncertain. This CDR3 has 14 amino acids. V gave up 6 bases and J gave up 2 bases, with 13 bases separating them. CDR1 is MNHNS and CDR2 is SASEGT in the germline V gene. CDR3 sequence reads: CASRKGPSNTEAFF. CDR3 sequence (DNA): TGTGCCAGCAGAAAAGGACCCAGCAACACTGAAGCTTTCTTT.

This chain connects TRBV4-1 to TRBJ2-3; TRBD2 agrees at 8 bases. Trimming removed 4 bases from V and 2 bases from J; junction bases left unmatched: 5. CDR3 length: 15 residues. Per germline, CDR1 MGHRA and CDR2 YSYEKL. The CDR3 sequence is CASSRSGSITDTQYF. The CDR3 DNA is TGCGCCAGCAGCCGCAGCGGGAGCATCACAGATACGCAGTATTTT.

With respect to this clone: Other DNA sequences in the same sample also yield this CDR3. Written as DNA, the CDR3 is TGCGCCAGCAGCCCAGGGACGGGAGGGTACCAAGAGACCCAGTACTTC. Its translation: CASSPGTGGYQETQYF. The chain recombines TRBV5-1 with TRBJ2-5, with 8 nucleotides matching TRBD2. The junction had 8 bases not matched to a gene; V was cut back by 4 bases and J by 0 bases. Germline CDR1 is SGHRS and CDR2 is YFSETQ. This CDR3 region has 16 residues.

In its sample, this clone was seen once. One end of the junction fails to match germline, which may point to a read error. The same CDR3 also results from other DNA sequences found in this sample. The CDR3 bases are TGTGCCAGCAGTTTAGATTATATCCCTGAAGCTTTCTTT. Protein product: CASSLDYIPEAFF. The J gene is TRBJ1-1, the V gene TRBV11-2; D uncertain. Germline CDR1 is SGHAT and CDR2 is FQNNGV. CDR3 length equals 13 residues.

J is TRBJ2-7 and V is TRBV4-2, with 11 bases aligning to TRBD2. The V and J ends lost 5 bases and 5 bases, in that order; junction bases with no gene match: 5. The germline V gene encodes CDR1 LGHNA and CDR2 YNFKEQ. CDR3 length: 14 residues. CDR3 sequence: CASSSGLAAHEQYF. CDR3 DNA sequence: TGTGCCAGCAGCTCGGGACTAGCGGCCCACGAGCAGTACTTC.

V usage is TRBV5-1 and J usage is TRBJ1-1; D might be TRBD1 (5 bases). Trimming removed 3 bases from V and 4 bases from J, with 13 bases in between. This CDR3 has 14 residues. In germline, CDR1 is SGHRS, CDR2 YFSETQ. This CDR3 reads CASSSLSGGTEAFF. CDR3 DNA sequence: TGCGCCAGCAGCTCCCTTTCGGGGGGCACTGAAGCTTTCTTT.

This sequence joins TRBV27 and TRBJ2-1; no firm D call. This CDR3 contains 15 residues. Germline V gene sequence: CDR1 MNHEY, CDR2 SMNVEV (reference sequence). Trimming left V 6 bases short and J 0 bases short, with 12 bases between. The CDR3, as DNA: TGTGCCAGCAGATCTAGGCCAAGCTCCTACAATGAGCAGTTCTTC. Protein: CASRSRPSSYNEQFF.

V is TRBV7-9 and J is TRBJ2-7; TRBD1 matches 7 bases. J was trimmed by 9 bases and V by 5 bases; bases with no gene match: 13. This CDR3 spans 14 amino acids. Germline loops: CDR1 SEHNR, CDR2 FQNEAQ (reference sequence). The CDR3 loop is CASSPATGTRGQYF. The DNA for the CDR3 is TGTGCCAGCAGCCCGGCGACAGGGACCCGAGGGCAGTACTTC.

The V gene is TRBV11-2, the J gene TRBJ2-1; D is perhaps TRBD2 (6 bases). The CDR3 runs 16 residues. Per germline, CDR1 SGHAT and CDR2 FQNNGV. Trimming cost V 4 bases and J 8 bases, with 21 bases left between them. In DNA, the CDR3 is TGTGCCAGCAGCTCGGGGAGGCTCACTGCACGGGATGAGCAGTTCTTC. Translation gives CASSSGRLTARDEQFF.